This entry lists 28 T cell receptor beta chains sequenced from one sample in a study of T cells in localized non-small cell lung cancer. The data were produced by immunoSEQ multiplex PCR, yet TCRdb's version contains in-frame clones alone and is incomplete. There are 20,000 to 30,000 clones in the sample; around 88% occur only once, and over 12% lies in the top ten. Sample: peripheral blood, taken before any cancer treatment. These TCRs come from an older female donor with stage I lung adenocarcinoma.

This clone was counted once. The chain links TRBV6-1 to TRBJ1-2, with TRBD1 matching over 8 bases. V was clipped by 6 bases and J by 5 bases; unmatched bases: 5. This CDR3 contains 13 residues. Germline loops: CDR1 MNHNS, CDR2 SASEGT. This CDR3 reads CASSNRGMYGYTF. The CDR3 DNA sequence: TGTGCCAGCAGCAACAGGGGGATGTATGGCTACACCTTC.

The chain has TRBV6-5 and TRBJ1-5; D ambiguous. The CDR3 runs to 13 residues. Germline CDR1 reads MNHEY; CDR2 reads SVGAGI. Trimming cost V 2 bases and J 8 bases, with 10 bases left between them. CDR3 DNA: TGTGCCAGCAGTTACGGCGATCAGAAGCCCCAGCATTTT. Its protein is CASSYGDQKPQHF.

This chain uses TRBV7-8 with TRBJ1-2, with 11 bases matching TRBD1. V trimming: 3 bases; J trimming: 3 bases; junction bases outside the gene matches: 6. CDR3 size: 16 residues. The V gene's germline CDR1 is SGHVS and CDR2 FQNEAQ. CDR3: CASSFSLGQGDYGYTF. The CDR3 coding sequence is TGTGCCAGCAGCTTCTCCCTGGGACAGGGGGACTATGGCTACACCTTC.

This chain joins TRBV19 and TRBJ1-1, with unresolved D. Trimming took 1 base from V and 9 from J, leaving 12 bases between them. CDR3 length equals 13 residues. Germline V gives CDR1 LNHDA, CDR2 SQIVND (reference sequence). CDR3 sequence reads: CASSIASPFKAFF. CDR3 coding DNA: TGTGCCAGTAGTATAGCTAGCCCCTTCAAAGCTTTCTTT.

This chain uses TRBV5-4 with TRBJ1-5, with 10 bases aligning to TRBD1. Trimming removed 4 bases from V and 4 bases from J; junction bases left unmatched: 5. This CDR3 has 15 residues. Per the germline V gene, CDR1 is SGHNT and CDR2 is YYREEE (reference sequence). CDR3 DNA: TGTGCCAGCAGCCTGGACAGGGGGGGGAATCAGCCCCAGCATTTT. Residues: CASSLDRGGNQPQHF.

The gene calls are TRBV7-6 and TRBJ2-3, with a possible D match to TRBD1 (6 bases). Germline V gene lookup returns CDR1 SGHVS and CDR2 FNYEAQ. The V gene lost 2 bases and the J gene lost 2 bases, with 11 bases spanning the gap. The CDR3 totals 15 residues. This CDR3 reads CASSLTRGTTDTQYF. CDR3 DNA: TGTGCCAGCAGCTTAACAAGGGGGACCACAGATACGCAGTATTTT.

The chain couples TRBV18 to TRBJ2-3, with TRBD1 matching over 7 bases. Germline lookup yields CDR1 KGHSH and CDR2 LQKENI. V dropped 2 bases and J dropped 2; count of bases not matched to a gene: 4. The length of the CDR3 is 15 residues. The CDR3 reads CASSPRGLFTDTQYF. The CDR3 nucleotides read TGTGCCAGCTCACCAAGGGGGCTATTCACAGATACGCAGTATTTT.

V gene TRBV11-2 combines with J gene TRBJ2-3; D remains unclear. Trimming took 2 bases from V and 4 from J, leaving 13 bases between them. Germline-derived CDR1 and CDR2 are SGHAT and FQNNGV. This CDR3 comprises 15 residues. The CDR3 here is CASSLNGVGPDTQYF. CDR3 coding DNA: TGTGCCAGCAGCTTAAACGGAGTAGGGCCAGATACGCAGTATTTT.

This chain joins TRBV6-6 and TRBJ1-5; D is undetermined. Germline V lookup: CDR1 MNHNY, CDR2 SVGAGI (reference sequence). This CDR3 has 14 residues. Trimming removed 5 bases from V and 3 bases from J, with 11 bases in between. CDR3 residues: CASSLTRDNQPQHF. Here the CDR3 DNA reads TGTGCCAGCAGTCTAACGAGGGACAATCAGCCCCAGCATTTT.

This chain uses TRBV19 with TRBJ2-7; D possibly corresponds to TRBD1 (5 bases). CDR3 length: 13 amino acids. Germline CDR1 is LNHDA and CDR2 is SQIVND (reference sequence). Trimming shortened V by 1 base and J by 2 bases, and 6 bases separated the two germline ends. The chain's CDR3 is CASSIGRAYEQYF. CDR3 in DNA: TGTGCCAGTAGTATAGGCAGGGCCTACGAGCAGTACTTC.

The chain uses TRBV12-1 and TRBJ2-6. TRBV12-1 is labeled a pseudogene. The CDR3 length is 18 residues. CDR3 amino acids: CASSEGRIGQSRANVLTF. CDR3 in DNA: TGTGCCAGCAGCGAGGGGCGGATAGGACAAAGTCGGGCCAACGTCCTGACTTTC.

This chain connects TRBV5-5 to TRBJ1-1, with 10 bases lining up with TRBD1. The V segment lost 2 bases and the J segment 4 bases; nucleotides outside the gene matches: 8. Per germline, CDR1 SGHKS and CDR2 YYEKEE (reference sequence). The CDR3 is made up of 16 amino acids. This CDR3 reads CASSLRRQGAGTEAFF. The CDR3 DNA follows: TGTGCCAGCAGCTTACGGAGACAGGGGGCGGGCACTGAAGCTTTCTTT.

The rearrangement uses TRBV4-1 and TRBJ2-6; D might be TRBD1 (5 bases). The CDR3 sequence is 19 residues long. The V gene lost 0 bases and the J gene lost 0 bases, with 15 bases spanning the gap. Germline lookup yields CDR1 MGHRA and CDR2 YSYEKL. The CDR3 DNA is TGCGCCAGCAGCCAAGATCGTCAGGGCATCGGCTCTGGGGCCAACGTCCTGACTTTC. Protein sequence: CASSQDRQGIGSGANVLTF.

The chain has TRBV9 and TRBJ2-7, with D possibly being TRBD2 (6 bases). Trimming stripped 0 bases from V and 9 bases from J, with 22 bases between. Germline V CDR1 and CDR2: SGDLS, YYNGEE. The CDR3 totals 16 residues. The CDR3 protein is CASSVGGGTTPTRQYF. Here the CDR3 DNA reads TGTGCCAGCAGCGTAGGGGGCGGGACCACTCCTACGAGGCAGTACTTC. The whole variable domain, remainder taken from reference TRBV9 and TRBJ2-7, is DSGVTQTPKHLITATGQRVTLRCSPRSGDLSVYWYQQSLDQGLQFLIQYYNGEERAKGNILERFSAQQFPDLHSELNLSSLELGDSALYFCASSVGGGTTPTRQYFGPGTRLTVT.

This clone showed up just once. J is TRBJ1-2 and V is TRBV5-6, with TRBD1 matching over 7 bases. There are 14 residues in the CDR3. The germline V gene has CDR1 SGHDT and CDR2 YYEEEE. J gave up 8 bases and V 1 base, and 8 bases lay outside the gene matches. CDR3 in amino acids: CASSLIRQGSGYTF. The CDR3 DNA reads TGTGCCAGCAGCTTGATACGACAGGGCTCAGGCTACACCTTC.

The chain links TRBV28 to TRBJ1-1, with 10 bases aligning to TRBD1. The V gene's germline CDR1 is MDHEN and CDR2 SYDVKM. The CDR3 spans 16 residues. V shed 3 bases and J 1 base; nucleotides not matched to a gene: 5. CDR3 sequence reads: CASSFSRTGGNTEAFF. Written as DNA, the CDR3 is TGTGCCAGCAGTTTTAGTCGGACAGGGGGGAACACTGAAGCTTTCTTT.

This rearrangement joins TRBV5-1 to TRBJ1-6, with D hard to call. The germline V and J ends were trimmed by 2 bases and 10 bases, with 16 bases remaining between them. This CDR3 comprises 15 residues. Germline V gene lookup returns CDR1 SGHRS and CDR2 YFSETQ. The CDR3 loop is CASSFGMGNVSPLHF. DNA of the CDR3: TGCGCCAGCAGCTTTGGGATGGGGAACGTCTCACCCCTCCACTTT.

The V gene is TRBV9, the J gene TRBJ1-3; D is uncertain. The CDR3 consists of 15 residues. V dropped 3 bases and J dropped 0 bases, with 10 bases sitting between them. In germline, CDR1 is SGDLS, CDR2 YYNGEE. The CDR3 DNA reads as TGTGCCAGCAGCGCCGGCGATCTCTCTGGAAACACCATATATTTT. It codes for CASSAGDLSGNTIYF.

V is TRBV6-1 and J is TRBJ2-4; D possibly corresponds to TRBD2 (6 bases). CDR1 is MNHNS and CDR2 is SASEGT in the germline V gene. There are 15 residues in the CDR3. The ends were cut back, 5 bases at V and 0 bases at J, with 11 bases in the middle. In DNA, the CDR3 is TGTGCCAGCAGTCCTACGGGACTAGCCAAAAACATTCAGTACTTC. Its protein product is CASSPTGLAKNIQYF.

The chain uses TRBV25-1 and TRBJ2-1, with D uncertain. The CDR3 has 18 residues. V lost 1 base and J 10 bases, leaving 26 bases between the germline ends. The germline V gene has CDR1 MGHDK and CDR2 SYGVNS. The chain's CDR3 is CASSEFSLRRAEAKEQFF. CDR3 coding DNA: TGTGCCAGCAGTGAATTTTCACTTCGTAGGGCAGAGGCTAAGGAGCAGTTCTTC.

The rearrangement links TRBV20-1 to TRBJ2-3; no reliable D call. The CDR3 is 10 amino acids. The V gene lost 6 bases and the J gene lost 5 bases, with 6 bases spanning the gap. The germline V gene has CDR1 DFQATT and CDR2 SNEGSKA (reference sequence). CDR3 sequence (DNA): TGCAGTGCACCGGAAGATACGCAGTATTTT. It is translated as CSAPEDTQYF.

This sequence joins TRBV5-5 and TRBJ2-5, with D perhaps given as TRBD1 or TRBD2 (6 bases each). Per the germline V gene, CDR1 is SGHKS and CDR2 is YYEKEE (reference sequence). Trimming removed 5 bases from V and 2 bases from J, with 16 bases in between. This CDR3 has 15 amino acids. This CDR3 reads CASSSTRGPQETQYF. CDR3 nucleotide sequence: TGTGCCAGCAGTTCCACTCGGGGGCCACAAGAGACCCAGTACTTC.

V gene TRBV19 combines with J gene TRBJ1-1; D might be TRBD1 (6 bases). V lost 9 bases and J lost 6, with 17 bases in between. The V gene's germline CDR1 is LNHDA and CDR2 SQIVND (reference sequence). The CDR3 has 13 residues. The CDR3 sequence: CASRDNRIPEAFF. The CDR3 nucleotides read TGTGCCAGCAGGGACAATCGAATCCCTGAAGCTTTCTTT.

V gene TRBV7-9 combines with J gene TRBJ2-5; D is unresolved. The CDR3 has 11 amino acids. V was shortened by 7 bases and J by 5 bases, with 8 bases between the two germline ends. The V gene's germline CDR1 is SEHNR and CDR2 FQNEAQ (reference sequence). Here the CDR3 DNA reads TGTGCCAGCACCTATAGGGAGACCCAGTACTTC. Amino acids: CASTYRETQYF.

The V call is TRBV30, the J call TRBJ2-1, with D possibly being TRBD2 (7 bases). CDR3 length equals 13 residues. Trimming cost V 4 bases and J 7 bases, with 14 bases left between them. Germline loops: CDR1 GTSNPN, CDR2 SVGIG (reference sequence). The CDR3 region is CAWTRGGGNEQFF. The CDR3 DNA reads TGTGCCTGGACCCGAGGGGGGGGTAATGAGCAGTTCTTC. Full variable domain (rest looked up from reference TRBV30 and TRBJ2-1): SQTIHQWPATLVQPVGSPLSLECTVEGTSNPNLYWYRQAAGRGLQLLFYSVGIGQISSEVPQNLSASRPQDRQFILSSKKLLLSDSGFYLCAWTRGGGNEQFFGPGTRLTVL.

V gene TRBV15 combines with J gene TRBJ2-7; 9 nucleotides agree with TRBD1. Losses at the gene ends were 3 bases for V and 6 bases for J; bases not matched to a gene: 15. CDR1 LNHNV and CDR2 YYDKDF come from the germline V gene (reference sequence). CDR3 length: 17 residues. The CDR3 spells CATSRAGEGQGRREQYF. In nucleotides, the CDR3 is TGTGCCACCAGCAGGGCCGGGGAAGGACAGGGGCGTCGCGAGCAGTACTTC.

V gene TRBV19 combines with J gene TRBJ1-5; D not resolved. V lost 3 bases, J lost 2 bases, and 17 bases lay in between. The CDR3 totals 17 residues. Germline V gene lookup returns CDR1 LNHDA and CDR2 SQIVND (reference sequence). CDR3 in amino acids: CASSMRPGSVGNQPQHF. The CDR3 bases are TGTGCCAGTAGTATGAGGCCGGGTTCCGTGGGCAATCAGCCCCAGCATTTT.

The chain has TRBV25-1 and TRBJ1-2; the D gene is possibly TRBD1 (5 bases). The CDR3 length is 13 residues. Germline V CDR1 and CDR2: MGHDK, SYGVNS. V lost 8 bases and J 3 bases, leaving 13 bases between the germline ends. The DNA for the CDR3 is TGTGCCAGCGGCCCGGGGGGGTACTATGGCTACACCTTC. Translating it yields CASGPGGYYGYTF.